This T cell receptor beta chain was found in a study of T cell repertoires in cytomegalovirus infection. About the study: Indications of both CMV infection and matching HLA type were provided by public TCR beta signatures.

As concerns this clonotype: As yet, its antigen is unknown.

Study-wide findings and caveats: CMV carriers with the relevant HLA were identified by cumulative public TCR beta family frequency. Ex vivo, HLA-C-restricted CMV-specific TCR beta clonotypes prevailed over the rest of the response.

Germline V gene sequence: CDR1 KGHDR, CDR2 SFDVKD. V was pared by 8 bases and J by 5 bases, with 7 bases of the junction left unmatched. The CDR3 contains 13 residues. Using its own MiXCR run on the reads, TCRdb lists one record per CDR3 protein. The table has under 150,000 distinct CDR3 sequences, 20% to 30% seen once; the top ten hold 34%. The receptor was derived from a human donor in good health (CMV status not recorded). Some clones in this sample may be carry-over from other donors' samples. V and J are TRBV24-1 and TRBJ1-1; 7 bases line up with TRBD1. The sample comprised PBMCs, sequenced either directly or after in vitro stimulation (not recorded which). The CDR3 coding sequence is TGTGCCACCACCACAGGGGCTGGAACTGAAGCTTTCTTT. Translated: CATTTGAGTEAFF.